This entry lists 27 T cell receptor beta chains sequenced from one sample in a study of blood T cell repertoires in COVID-19. Assay used: immunoSEQ multiplex PCR; TCRdb lists only in-frame clones, some missing. The sample has about 50,000 clones; more than 80% are singletons. The sample taken for sequencing was peripheral blood. The receptor set was obtained from a man in his 60s with acute or convalescent COVID-19.

This clone was recorded a few times. The sample has other DNA sequences that encode this CDR3 too. The chain employs TRBV7-2 and TRBJ2-1, with TRBD2 identical over 9 bases. Germline lookup yields CDR1 SGHTA and CDR2 FQGNSA. The trim removed 1 base at V and 5 bases at J, leaving 0 bases unmatched. This CDR3 has 14 residues. CDR3 sequence (DNA): TGTGCCAGCAGCTTAGGACTAGCGGACAATGAGCAGTTCTTC. Protein product: CASSLGLADNEQFF.

V is TRBV28 and J is TRBJ1-6, with a weak D call TRBD1 (6 bases). The germline V gene has CDR1 MDHEN and CDR2 SYDVKM. V shed 6 bases and J shed 14 bases, with 23 bases lying between them. The CDR3 length is 15 residues. DNA of the CDR3: TGTGCCAGCAGCTGGGGGGGCGAAGGGGTTCGGGCCCTCCACTTT. Translated: CASSWGGEGVRALHF.

A single count supports this clone. The V gene is TRBV7-8, the J gene TRBJ2-2; the match to TRBD2 covers 13 bases. Germline V lookup: CDR1 SGHVS, CDR2 FQNEAQ. This CDR3 has 18 residues. Losses at the gene ends were 5 bases for V and 5 bases for J; bases not matched to a gene: 11. The CDR3 region is CASSPRTSGSLRTGELFF. The DNA for the CDR3 is TGTGCCAGCAGCCCCCGGACTAGCGGGAGTCTAAGGACCGGGGAGCTGTTTTTT.

V and J are TRBV29-1 and TRBJ2-7; D is unclear. Deletions cut 4 bases from V and 1 base from J, with 11 bases between. The CDR3 length is 13 residues. Germline CDR1 reads SQVTM; CDR2 reads ANQGSEA. CDR3 sequence reads: CSVVVAQSYEQYF. CDR3 DNA sequence: TGCAGCGTTGTGGTGGCACAATCCTACGAGCAGTACTTC.

J is TRBJ2-7 and V is TRBV24-1; tentative D call: TRBD2 (6 bases). Per germline, CDR1 KGHDR and CDR2 SFDVKD. Trimming pared 1 base from V and 4 bases from J, leaving 16 bases between. The CDR3 spans 16 residues. The CDR3: CATSDLGTPVEYEQYF. In DNA, the CDR3 is TGTGCCACCAGTGATTTAGGGACTCCGGTGGAATACGAGCAGTACTTC.

The chain links TRBV6-5 to TRBJ1-4; D is ambiguous. The V end lost 4 bases, the J end lost 0 bases, and 9 bases lay between the germline ends. This CDR3 comprises 15 residues. The germline CDR1 and CDR2 sequences are MNHEY and SVGAGI. CDR3 DNA sequence: TGTGCCAGCAGTTTTCACAGTGCAACTAATGAAAAACTGTTTTTT. Translating gives CASSFHSATNEKLFF.

J is TRBJ2-1 and V is TRBV24-1, with TRBD1 matching 10 bases. Looked up from germline, CDR1 is KGHDR and CDR2 is SFDVKD. J was trimmed by 0 bases and V by 3 bases; bases with no gene match: 7. This CDR3 comprises 18 residues. CDR3 region: CATSDRQGAKSSYNEQFF. In nucleotides, the CDR3 is TGTGCCACCAGTGATCGACAGGGGGCTAAGAGCTCCTACAATGAGCAGTTCTTC.

The chain joins TRBV27 to TRBJ1-3; the D gene is possibly TRBD1 (6 bases). This CDR3 contains 16 residues. Trimming left V 6 bases short and J 3 bases short, with 18 bases between. Germline V gene data show CDR1 as MNHEY and CDR2 as SMNVEV (reference sequence). The CDR3 sequence is CASSKFPGARGNTIYF. For the CDR3, the DNA is TGTGCCAGCAGCAAATTTCCAGGGGCTCGTGGAAACACCATATATTTT.

This clone was seen a single time. V and J are TRBV28 and TRBJ1-3; tentative D call: TRBD1 (5 bases). The CDR3 is 14 amino acids. V was shortened by 1 base and J by 1 base, with 5 bases between the two germline ends. The germline V gene encodes CDR1 MDHEN and CDR2 SYDVKM. The CDR3 DNA reads TGTGCCAGCAGTTTATCAGGGTCTGGAAACACCATATATTTT. Its protein product is CASSLSGSGNTIYF.

The chain links TRBV5-1 to TRBJ1-2, with D possibly matching TRBD1 (6 bases). Trimming pared 0 bases from V and 6 bases from J, leaving 12 bases between. The germline gives CDR1 SGHRS, CDR2 YFSETQ. CDR3 length equals 14 residues. The CDR3 DNA follows: TGCGCCAGCAGCTTGGAGAGGGGGAAGGATGGCTACACCTTC. Translating gives CASSLERGKDGYTF.

This clone was counted a few times. The chain uses TRBV24-1 and TRBJ2-2; D ambiguous. Trimming pared 2 bases from V and 8 bases from J, leaving 23 bases between. Germline CDR1 reads KGHDR; CDR2 reads SFDVKD. The CDR3 loop spans 18 amino acids. The CDR3 nucleotides read TGTGCCACCAGTGATTACCCCCTCGGCAGGCGATCGACGGGGGAGCTGTTTTTT. This sequence encodes CATSDYPLGRRSTGELFF.

The gene calls are TRBV28 and TRBJ2-1; D might be TRBD1 (5 bases). V lost 7 bases, J lost 2 bases, and 15 bases lay in between. This CDR3 region has 15 residues. Germline CDR1 reads MDHEN; CDR2 reads SYDVKM. The CDR3 nucleotides read TGTGCCAGCACCCTGGGGCAGTTCCCCTACAATGAGCAGTTCTTC. Residues: CASTLGQFPYNEQFF.

The CDR3 loop is CASSPPSVSGSYNEQFF. In DNA, the CDR3 is TGTGCCAGCTCACCACCCTCGGTAAGCGGGAGCTACAATGAGCAGTTCTTC. V and J are TRBV18 and TRBJ2-1; 8 bases align to TRBD2. V shed 0 bases and J 3 bases; nucleotides not matched to a gene: 7. The germline CDR1 and CDR2 sequences are KGHSH and LQKENI. This CDR3 has 17 residues.

The V and J genes are TRBV3-1 (or the pseudogene TRBV3-2) and TRBJ2-1, with TRBD2 matching over 8 bases. Unmatched junction bases numbered 15, after V lost 2 bases and J lost 3 bases. This CDR3 has 19 amino acids. Germline loops: CDR1 LGHDT, CDR2 YNNKEL (reference sequence). Written as DNA, the CDR3 is TGTGCCAGCAGCCAACGCTGGCGCAATATAGCGGGATACTACAATGAGCAGTTCTTC. This codes for CASSQRWRNIAGYYNEQFF.

The chain couples TRBV5-1 to TRBJ2-5; 11 nucleotides match TRBD2. The ends lost 4 bases at V and 7 bases at J; junction bases unmatched: 15. Germline CDR1 reads SGHRS; CDR2 reads YFSETQ. The CDR3 has 17 amino acids. The CDR3 is CASSRELAGGMGRTQYF. CDR3 DNA: TGCGCCAGCAGCCGGGAGCTAGCGGGAGGCATGGGGCGGACCCAGTACTTC.

The chain links TRBV28 to TRBJ2-7; 8 nucleotides agree with TRBD2. J was trimmed by 2 bases and V by 6 bases; bases with no gene match: 9. This CDR3 spans 15 amino acids. From germline, CDR1 is MDHEN and CDR2 SYDVKM. CDR3 sequence reads: CASRSPSGPTYEQYF. The CDR3 region has the DNA TGTGCCAGCAGATCGCCTAGCGGGCCCACCTACGAGCAGTACTTC. Variable domain in full (rest from reference TRBV28 and TRBJ2-7): DVKVTQSSRYLVKRTGEKVFLECVQDMDHENMFWYRQDPGLGLRLIYFSYDVKMKEKGDIPEGYSVSREKKERFSLILESASTNQTSMYLCASRSPSGPTYEQYFGPGTRLTVT.

This clone has a handful of counts. The V call is TRBV20-1, the J call TRBJ1-5; 8 positions agree with TRBD1. The CDR3 has 14 amino acids. Germline V gives CDR1 DFQATT, CDR2 SNEGSKA (reference sequence). Unmatched junction bases numbered 6, after V lost 3 bases and J lost 5 bases. CDR3 sequence: CSASRQGAYQPQHF. DNA for the CDR3: TGCAGTGCTAGTCGGCAGGGGGCCTATCAGCCCCAGCATTTT.

This CDR3 is CASSPRTGGYEQYF. For the CDR3, the DNA is TGTGCCAGCAGCCCCCGGACAGGGGGCTACGAGCAGTACTTC. This chain links TRBV7-2 with TRBJ2-7; 10 bases line up with TRBD1. The CDR3 runs to 14 residues. The germline V gene encodes CDR1 SGHTA and CDR2 FQGNSA. V lost 5 bases, J lost 3 bases, and 4 bases stayed unmatched. Drawing the rest from reference TRBV7-2 and TRBJ2-7, the complete variable domain is GAGVSQSPSNKVTEKGKDVELRCDPISGHTALYWYRQSLGQGLEFLIYFQGNSAPDKSGLPSDRFSAERTGGSVSTLTIQRTQQEDSAVYLCASSPRTGGYEQYFGPGTRLTVT.

This chain links TRBV29-1 with TRBJ2-1, with 8 positions matching TRBD1. The CDR3 runs 13 residues. Germline-derived CDR1 and CDR2 are SQVTM and ANQGSEA. Unmatched junction bases numbered 6, after V lost 3 bases and J lost 8 bases. CDR3 in DNA: TGCAGCGTTGATCAGGGGGCGGTCGATGAGCAGTTCTTC. Translated: CSVDQGAVDEQFF.

The chain links TRBV5-6 to TRBJ1-2; 7 bases agree with TRBD1. Trimming took 1 base from V and 4 from J; bases not matched to a gene: 7. CDR3 length: 15 residues. Looked up from germline, CDR1 is SGHDT and CDR2 is YYEEEE. The CDR3 DNA sequence: TGTGCCAGCAGCTTGAGGGAGACAGGGTTCTATGGCTACACCTTC. Translated, it gives CASSLRETGFYGYTF.

The V and J genes are TRBV5-1 and TRBJ2-2; 7 bases agree with TRBD2. This CDR3 is built from 17 residues. Trimming at V came to 0 bases and at J to 3 bases, leaving 8 bases not matched to a gene. Germline V gives CDR1 SGHRS, CDR2 YFSETQ. CDR3 sequence: CASSLVPSGIDTGELFF. The CDR3 DNA reads as TGCGCCAGCAGCTTGGTCCCAAGCGGGATCGACACCGGGGAGCTGTTTTTT. Filled out from reference TRBV5-1 and TRBJ2-2, the complete variable domain reads KAGVTQTPRYLIKTRGQQVTLSCSPISGHRSVSWYQQTPGQGLQFLFEYFSETQRNKGNFPGRFSGRQFSNSRSEMNVSTLELGDSALYLCASSLVPSGIDTGELFFGEGSRLTVL.

The V call is TRBV4-1, the J call TRBJ2-1; TRBD2 aligns across 8 bases. Germline V gene lookup returns CDR1 MGHRA and CDR2 YSYEKL. This CDR3 is 14 amino acids long. V shed 4 bases and J 5 bases; nucleotides not matched to a gene: 4. This chain's CDR3 is CASSRSGEDNEQFF. CDR3 DNA sequence: TGCGCCAGCAGCCGTAGCGGGGAGGACAATGAGCAGTTCTTC.

The V and J genes are TRBV3-1 (or the pseudogene TRBV3-2) and TRBJ2-5; D perhaps matches TRBD2 (6 bases). Germline V lookup: CDR1 LGHDT, CDR2 YNNKEL (reference sequence). This CDR3 has 13 amino acids. Between the trimmed V and J ends, which lost 1 base and 5 bases, there was a span of 8 bases. CDR3 loop: CASSQGGRETQYF. In DNA, the CDR3 is TGTGCCAGCAGCCAAGGAGGGAGGGAGACCCAGTACTTC.

J is TRBJ1-5 and V is TRBV2, with 8 bases identical to TRBD1. This CDR3 is 18 amino acids long. Germline V gene sequence: CDR1 SNHLY, CDR2 FYNNEI. Trimming at V came to 3 bases and at J to 0 bases, leaving 10 bases not matched to a gene. The CDR3 sequence: CASSDPTGAGHSNQPQHF. The CDR3 nucleotides are TGTGCCAGCAGTGACCCGACAGGGGCCGGACATAGCAATCAGCCCCAGCATTTT. The full variable domain, in which reference TRBV2 and TRBJ1-5 provide the parts outside the CDR3, is EPEVTQTPSHQVTQMGQEVILRCVPISNHLYFYWYRQILGQKVEFLVSFYNNEISEKSEIFDDQFSVERPDGSNFTLKIRSTKLEDSAMYFCASSDPTGAGHSNQPQHFGDGTRLSIL.

The V call is TRBV19, the J call TRBJ2-1; 13 positions match TRBD2. Germline V lookup: CDR1 LNHDA, CDR2 SQIVND (reference sequence). V lost 1 base and J lost 7; bases outside the gene matches: 4. This CDR3 is built from 16 residues. CDR3 loop: CASSIGLAGGGNEQFF. The CDR3 DNA reads as TGTGCCAGTAGTATAGGACTAGCGGGGGGTGGGAATGAGCAGTTCTTC.

The genes are TRBV3-1 (or the pseudogene TRBV3-2) and TRBJ1-4; 8 nucleotides align to TRBD1. CDR3 length equals 16 residues. The junction had 8 bases not matched to a gene; V was cut back by 4 bases and J by 4 bases. Germline-derived CDR1 and CDR2 are LGHDT and YNNKEL (reference sequence). CDR3 nucleotide sequence: TGTGCCAGCAGCCCTATTACAGGGGGTGGTAATGAAAAACTGTTTTTT. Translated, it gives CASSPITGGGNEKLFF.

The chain uses TRBV28 and TRBJ2-5; 8 nucleotides align to TRBD1. The V gene end was trimmed by 1 base and the J gene end by 5 bases; junction bases not matched to a gene: 6. In germline, CDR1 is MDHEN, CDR2 SYDVKM. The CDR3 loop spans 15 amino acids. Here the CDR3 reads CASSLYAGGGETQYF. In DNA form, the CDR3 reads TGTGCCAGCAGTTTATATGCAGGGGGCGGTGAGACCCAGTACTTC.